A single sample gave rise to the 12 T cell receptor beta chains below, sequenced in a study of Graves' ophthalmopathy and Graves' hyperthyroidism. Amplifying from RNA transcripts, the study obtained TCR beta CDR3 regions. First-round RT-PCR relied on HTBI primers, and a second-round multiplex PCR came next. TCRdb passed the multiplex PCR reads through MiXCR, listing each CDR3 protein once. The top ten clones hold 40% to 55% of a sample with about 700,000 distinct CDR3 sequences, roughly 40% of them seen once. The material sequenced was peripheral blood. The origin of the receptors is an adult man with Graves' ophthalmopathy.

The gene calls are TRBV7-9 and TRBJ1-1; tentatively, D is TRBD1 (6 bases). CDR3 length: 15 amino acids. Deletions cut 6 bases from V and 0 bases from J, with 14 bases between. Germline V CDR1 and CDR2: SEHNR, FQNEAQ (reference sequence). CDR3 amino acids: CASSLWGAVNTEAFF. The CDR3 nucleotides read TGTGCCAGCAGTTTATGGGGGGCCGTGAACACTGAAGCTTTCTTT.

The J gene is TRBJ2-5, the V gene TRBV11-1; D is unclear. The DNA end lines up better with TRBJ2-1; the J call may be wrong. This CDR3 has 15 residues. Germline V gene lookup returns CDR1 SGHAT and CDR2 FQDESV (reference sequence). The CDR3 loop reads CASSLESNRYNEQFF. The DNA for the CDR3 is TGTGCCAGCAGCTTAGAGTCTAACCGGTACAATGAGCAGTTCTTC.

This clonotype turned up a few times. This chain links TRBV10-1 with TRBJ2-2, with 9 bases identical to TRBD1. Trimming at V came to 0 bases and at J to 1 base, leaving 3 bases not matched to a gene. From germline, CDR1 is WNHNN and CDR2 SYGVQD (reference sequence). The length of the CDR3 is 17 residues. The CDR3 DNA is TGCGCCAGCAGTGAGTCGAACAGGGGGCTGAACACCGGGGAGCTGTTTTTT. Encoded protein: CASSESNRGLNTGELFF.

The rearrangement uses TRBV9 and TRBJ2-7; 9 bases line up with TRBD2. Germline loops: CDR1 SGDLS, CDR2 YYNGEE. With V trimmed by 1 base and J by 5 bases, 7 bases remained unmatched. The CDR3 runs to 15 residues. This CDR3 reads CASSVQGTSSNEQYF. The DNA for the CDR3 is TGTGCCAGCAGCGTACAGGGGACTAGCAGCAACGAGCAGTACTTC.

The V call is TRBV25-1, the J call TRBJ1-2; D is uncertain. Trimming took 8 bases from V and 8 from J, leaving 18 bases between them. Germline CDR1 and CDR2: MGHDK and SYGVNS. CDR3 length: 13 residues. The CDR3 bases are TGTGCCAGCCGCGACACCTACGAGAACGGCTACACCTTC. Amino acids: CASRDTYENGYTF.

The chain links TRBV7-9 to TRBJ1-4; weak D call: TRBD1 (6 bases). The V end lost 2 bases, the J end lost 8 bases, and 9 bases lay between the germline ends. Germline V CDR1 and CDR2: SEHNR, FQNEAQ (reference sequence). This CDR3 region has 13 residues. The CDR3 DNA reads TGTGCCAGCAGCTTAATACAGGGAGAAAAACTGTTTTTT. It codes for CASSLIQGEKLFF.

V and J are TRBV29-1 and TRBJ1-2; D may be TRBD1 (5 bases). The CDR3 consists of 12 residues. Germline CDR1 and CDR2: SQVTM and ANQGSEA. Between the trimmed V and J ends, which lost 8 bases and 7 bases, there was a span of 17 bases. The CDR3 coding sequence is TGCAGCTCCGCGTCAGGGATGGGTGGCTACACCTTC. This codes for CSSASGMGGYTF.

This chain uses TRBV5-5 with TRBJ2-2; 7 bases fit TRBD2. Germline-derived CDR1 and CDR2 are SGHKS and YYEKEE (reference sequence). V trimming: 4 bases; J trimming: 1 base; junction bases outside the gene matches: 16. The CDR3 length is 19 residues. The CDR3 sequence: CASSQDLMGSGVNTGELFF. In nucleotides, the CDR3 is TGTGCCAGCAGCCAAGATCTAATGGGGAGCGGGGTGAACACCGGGGAGCTGTTTTTT.

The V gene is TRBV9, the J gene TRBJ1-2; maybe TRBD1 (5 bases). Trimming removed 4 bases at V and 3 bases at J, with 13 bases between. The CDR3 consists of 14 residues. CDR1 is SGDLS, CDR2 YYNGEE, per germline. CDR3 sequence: CASSQGSSYYGYTF. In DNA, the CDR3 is TGTGCCAGCAGCCAGGGTTCGTCTTACTATGGCTACACCTTC.

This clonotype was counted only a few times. The CDR3 DNA reads TGTGCCAGCAGCGGGTATCGGGCGCATGGCTACACCTTC. Protein sequence: CASSGYRAHGYTF. The gene calls are TRBV9 and TRBJ1-2, with no clear D. This CDR3 has 13 amino acids. Between the trimmed V and J ends, which lost 3 bases and 6 bases, there was a span of 12 bases. Germline lookup yields CDR1 SGDLS and CDR2 YYNGEE.

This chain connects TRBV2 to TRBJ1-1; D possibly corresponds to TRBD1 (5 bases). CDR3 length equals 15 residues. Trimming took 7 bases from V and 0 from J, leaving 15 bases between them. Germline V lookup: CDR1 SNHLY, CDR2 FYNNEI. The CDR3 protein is CASTRDGTLNTEAFF. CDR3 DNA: TGTGCCAGCACGAGGGACGGCACACTGAACACTGAAGCTTTCTTT.

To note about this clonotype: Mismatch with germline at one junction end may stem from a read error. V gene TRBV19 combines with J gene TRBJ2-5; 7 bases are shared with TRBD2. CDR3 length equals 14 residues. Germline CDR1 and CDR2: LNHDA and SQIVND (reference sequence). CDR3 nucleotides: TGTGCCGGTAGTATGGGGAGGGTCCAAGAGACCCAGTACTTC. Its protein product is CAGSMGRVQETQYF.